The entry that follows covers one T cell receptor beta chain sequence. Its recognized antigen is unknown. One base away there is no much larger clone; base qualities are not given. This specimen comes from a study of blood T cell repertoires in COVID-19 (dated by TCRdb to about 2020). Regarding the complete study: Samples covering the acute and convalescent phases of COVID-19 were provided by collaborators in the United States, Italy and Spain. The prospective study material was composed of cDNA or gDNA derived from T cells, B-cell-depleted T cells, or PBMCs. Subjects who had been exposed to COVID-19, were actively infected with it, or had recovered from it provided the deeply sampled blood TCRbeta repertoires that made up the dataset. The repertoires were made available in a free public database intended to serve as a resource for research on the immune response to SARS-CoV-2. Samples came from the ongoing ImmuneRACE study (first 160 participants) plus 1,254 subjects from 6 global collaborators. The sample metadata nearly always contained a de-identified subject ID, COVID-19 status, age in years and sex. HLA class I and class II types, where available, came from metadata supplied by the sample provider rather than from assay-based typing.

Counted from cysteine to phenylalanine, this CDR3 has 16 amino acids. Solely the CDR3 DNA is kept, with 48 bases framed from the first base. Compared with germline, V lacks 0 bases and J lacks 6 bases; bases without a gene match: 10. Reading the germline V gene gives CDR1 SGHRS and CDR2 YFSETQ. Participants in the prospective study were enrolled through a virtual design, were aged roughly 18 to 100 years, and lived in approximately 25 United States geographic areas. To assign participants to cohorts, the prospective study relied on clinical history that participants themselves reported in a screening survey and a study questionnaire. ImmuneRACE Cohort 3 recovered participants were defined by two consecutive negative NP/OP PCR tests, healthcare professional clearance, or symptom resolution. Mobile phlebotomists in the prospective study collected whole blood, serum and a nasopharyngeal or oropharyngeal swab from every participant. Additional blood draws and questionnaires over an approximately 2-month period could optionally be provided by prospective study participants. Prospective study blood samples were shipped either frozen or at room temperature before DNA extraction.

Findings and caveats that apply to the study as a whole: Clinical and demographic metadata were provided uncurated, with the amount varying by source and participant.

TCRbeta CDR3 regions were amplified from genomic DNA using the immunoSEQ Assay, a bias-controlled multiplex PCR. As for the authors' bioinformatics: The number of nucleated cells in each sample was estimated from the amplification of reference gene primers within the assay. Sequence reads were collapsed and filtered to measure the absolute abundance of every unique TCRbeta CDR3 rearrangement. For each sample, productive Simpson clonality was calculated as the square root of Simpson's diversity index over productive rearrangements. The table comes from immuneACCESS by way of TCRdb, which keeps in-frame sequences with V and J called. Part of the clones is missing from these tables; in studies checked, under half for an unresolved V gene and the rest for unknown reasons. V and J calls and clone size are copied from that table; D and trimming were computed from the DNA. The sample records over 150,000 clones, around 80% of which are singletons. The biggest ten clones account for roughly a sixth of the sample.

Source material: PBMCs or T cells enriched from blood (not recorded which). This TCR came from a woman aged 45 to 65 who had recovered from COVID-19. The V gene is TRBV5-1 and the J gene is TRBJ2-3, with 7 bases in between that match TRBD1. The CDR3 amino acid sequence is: CASSLEAGGDGDTQYF. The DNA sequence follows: TGCGCCAGCAGCTTGGAAGCAGGGGGAGATGGGGATACGCAGTATTTT.